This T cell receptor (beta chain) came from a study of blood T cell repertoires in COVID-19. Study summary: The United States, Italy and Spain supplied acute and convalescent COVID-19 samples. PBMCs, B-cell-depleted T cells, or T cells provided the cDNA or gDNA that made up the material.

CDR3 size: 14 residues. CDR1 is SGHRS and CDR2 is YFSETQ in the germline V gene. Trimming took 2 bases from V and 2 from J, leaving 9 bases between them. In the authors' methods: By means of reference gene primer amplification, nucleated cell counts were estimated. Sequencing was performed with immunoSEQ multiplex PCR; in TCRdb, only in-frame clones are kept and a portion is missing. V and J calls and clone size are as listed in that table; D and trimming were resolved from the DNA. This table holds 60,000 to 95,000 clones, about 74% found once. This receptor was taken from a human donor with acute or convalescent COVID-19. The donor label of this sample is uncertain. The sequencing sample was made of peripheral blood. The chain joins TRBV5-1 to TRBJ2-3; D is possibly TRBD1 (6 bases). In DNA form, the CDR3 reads TGCGCCAGCAGCTTCGGACAGACCACAGATACGCAGTATTTT. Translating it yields CASSFGQTTDTQYF.